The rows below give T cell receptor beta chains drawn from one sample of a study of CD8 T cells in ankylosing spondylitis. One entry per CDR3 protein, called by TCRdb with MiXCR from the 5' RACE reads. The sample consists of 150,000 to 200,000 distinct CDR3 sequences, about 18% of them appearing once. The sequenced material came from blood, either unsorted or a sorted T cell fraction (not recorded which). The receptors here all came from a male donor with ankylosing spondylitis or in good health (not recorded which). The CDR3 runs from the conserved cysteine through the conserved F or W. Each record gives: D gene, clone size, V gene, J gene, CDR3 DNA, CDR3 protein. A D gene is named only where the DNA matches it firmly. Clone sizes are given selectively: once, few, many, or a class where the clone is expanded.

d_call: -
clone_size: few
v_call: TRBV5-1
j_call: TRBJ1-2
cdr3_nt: TGCGCCAGCAGCTTTGGGGGCACAGGGACTCAAGGCTACACCTTC
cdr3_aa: CASSFGGTGTQGYTF

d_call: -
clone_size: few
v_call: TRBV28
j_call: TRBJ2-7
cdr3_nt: TGTGCCAGCAGTTTATATCTTAGGAGAGATCTAGCCTACGAGCAGTACTTC
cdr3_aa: CASSLYLRRDLAYEQYF

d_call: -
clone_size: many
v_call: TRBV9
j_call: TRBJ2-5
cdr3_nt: TGTGCCAGCAGCGTAGCTCCGCGGGAGACCCAGTACTTC
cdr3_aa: CASSVAPRETQYF

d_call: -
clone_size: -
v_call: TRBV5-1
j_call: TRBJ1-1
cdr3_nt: TGCGCCAGCAGCTTGGTAGGGAGCGACATGAACACTGAAGCTTTCTTT
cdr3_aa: CASSLVGSDMNTEAFF

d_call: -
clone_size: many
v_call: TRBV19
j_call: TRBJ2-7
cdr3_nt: TGTGCCAGTAGTTACGGGCCGACCTACGAGCAGTACTTC
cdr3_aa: CASSYGPTYEQYF

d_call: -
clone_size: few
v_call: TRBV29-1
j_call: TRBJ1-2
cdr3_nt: TGCAGCGTTGAGGGTCAGGCCCGACATGGCTACACCTTC
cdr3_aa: CSVEGQARHGYTF

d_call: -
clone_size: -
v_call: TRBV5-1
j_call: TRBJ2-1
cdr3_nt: TGCGCCAGCAGCTTAGTCCTAGGGGTACTAAGCTACAATGAGCAGTTCTTC
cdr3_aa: CASSLVLGVLSYNEQFF

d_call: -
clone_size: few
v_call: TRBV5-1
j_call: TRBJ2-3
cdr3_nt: TGCGCCAGCAGCTTGGCCGGGATGGGTGGAGATACGCAGTATTTT
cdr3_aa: CASSLAGMGGDTQYF

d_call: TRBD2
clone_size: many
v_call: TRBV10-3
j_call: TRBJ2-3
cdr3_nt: TGTGCCATCAGTGAGTCGGTGGCGGGAGCTGGCACAGATACGCAGTATTTT
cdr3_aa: CAISESVAGAGTDTQYF

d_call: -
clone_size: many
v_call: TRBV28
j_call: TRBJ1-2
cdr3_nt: TGTGCCAGCAGTACAAACGGACGGCATGTCTATGGCTACACCTTC
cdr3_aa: CASSTNGRHVYGYTF

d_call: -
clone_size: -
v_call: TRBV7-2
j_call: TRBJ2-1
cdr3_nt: TGTGCCAGCAGCTTAGTTGGCGGAGCCGAAGAGCAGTTCTTC
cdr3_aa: CASSLVGGAEEQFF

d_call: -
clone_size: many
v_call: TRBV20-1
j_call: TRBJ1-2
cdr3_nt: TGCAGTGCTAGAGATATCGGGCAGGGCTCTAGTGGCTACACCTTC
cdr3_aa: CSARDIGQGSSGYTF

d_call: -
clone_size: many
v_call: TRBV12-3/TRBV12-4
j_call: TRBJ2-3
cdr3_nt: TGTGCCAGCAGTCCCGTTGGGCGTGCAGATACGCAGTATTTT
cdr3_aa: CASSPVGRADTQYF

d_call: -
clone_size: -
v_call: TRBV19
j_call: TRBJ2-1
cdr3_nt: TGTGCCAGTAGTAGCCCCCGGGCCTCAGGGCACAATGAGCAGTTCTTC
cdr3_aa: CASSSPRASGHNEQFF

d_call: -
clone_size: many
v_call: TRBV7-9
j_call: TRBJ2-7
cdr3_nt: TGTGCCAGCCTTCTTGGGGTGGGATCCATCTACGAGCAGTACTTC
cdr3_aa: CASLLGVGSIYEQYF

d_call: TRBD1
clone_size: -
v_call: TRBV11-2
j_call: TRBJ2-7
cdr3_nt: TGTGCCAGCAGCTTTACGAGAGGACAGGGGAATTACGAGCAGTACTTC
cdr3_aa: CASSFTRGQGNYEQYF

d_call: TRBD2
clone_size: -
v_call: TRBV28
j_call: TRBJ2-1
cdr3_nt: TGTGCCAGCACCACCGGGACTAGCGTCTACAATGAGCAGTTCTTC
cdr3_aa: CASTTGTSVYNEQFF

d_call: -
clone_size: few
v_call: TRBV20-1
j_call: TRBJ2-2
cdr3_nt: TGCAGTGCTAGCGGGAGTGGGAACACCGGGGAGCTGTTTTTT
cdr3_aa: CSASGSGNTGELFF

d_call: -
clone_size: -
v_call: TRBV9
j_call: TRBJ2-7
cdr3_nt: TGTGCCAGCAGCGTAGCTACGGGGGATTACTACGAGCAGTACTTC
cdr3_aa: CASSVATGDYYEQYF

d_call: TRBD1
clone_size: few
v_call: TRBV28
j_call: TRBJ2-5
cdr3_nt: TGTGCCAGCAGTTTCCGACAGGGTGGCAGAGAGACCCAGTACTTC
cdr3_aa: CASSFRQGGRETQYF

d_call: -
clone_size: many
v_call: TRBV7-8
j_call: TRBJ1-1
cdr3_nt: TGTGCCACAACGAGGAAAGTAGGGGAGGGGACTGAAGCTTTCTTT
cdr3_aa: CATTRKVGEGTEAFF

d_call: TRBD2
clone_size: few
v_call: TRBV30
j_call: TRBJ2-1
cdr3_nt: TGTGCCTGGAGTGTAGCCCGCGTACTAGCGGGAGGCTCCTACAATGAGCAGTTCTTC
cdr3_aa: CAWSVARVLAGGSYNEQFF

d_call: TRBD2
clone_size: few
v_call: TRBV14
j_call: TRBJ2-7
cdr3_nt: TGTGCCAGCAGCCAAGATATCAGCGGGAGGTGGTACGAGCAGTACTTC
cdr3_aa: CASSQDISGRWYEQYF

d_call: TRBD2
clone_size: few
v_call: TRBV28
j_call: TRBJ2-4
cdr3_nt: TGTGCCAGCAGTCCGACTAGCCAGTATTTTTACATTCAGTACTTC
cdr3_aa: CASSPTSQYFYIQYF

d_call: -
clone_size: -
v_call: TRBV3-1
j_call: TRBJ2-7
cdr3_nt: TGTGCCAGCAGCCGGCAGGGAGGATACGAGCAGTACTTC
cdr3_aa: CASSRQGGYEQYF

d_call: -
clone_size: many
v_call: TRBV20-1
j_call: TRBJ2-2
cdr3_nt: TGCAGTGCTAGAGATTTTCGGGGCCCCGGGGAGCTGTTTTTT
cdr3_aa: CSARDFRGPGELFF

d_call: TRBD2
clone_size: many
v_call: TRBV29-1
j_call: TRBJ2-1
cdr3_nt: TGCAGCGCCGGGACTAGCTGGGATGAGCAGTTCTTC
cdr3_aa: CSAGTSWDEQFF

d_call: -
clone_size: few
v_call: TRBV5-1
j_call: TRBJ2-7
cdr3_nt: TGCGCCAGCAGCTTGGGTTCGGTTGCCCGACGATCCGAGCAGTACTTC
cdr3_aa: CASSLGSVARRSEQYF

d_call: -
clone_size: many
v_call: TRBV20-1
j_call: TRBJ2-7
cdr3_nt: TGCAGTGCTAGGAGTTCGGGCCCCTACGAGCAGTACTTC
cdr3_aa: CSARSSGPYEQYF

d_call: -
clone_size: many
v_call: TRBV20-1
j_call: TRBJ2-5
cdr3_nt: TGCAGTGCTAGAGTCCTCGCCGAGCGGACCCAGTACTTC
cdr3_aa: CSARVLAERTQYF

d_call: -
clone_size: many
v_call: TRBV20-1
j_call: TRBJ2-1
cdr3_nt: TGCAGTGCTAGAGATAGGGCAGGGTTCAATGAGCAGTTCTTC
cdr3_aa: CSARDRAGFNEQFF

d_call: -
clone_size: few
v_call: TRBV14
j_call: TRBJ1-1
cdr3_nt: TGTGCCAGCAGCCGCACCGCGGGGCCGGGCCCGGAAGCTTTCTTT
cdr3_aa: CASSRTAGPGPEAFF

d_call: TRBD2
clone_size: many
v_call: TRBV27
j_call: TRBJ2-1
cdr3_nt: TGTGCCAGCAGTTTTCGGCGCCCTACCGGGACTAGTCCATACAATGAGCAGTTCTTC
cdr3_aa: CASSFRRPTGTSPYNEQFF

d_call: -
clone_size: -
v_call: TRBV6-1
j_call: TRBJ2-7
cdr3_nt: TGTGCCATCAGTGAAGTAGTAGCGTACTACGAGCAGTACTTC
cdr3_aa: CAISEVVAYYEQYF

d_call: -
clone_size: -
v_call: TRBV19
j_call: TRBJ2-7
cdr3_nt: TGTGCCAGTAGTCCAGGACTGTTGTCCTACGAGCAGTACTTC
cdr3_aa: CASSPGLLSYEQYF

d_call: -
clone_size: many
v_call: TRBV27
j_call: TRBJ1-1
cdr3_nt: TGTGCCAGCAGTGAGATAAGAGGGGAGATCACTGAAGCTTTCTTT
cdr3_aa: CASSEIRGEITEAFF

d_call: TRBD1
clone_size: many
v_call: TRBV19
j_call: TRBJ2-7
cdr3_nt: TGTGCCAGTAGTAACCCGGACAGGGGAGGATACGAGCAGTACTTC
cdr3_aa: CASSNPDRGGYEQYF

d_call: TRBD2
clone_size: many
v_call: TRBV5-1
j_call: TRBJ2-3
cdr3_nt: TGCGCCAGCAGCTTGGATGGGGGGGTTGCAGATACGCAGTATTTT
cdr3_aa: CASSLDGGVADTQYF

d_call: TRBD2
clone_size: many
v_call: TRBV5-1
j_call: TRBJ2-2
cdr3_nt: TGCGCCAGCAGCTTGACCCCCCCGACTAGCGGGAGAGCGCCGGGGAGGACCGGGGAGCTGTTTTTT
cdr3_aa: CASSLTPPTSGRAPGRTGELFF

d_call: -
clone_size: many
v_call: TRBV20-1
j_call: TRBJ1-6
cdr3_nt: TGCAGTGCTAGCTGGAGGGTAGCCGCATCACCCCTCCACTTT
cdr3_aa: CSASWRVAASPLHF

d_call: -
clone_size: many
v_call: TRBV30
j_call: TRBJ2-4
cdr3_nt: TGTGCCTGGGGTGGGACACAGGGCATTCAGTACTTC
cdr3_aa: CAWGGTQGIQYF

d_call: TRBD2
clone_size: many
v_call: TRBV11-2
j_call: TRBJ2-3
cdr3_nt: TGTGCCAGCAGCTTTAGCGGGAAGAATACGCAGTATTTT
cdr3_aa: CASSFSGKNTQYF

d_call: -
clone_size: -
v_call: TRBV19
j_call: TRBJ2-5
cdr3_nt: TGTGCCAGTTCGGATGGCGGCCTCCAAGAGACCCAGTACTTC
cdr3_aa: CASSDGGLQETQYF

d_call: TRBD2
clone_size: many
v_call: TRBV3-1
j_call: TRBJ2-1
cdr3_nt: TGTGCCAGCAGCCAAGGGACTAGCTGGGGCAATGAGCAGTTCTTC
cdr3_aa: CASSQGTSWGNEQFF

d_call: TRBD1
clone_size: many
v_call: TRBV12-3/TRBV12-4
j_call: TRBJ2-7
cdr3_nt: TGTGCCAGCAGTTCGGACAGGGGCTACGAGCAGTACTTC
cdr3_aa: CASSSDRGYEQYF

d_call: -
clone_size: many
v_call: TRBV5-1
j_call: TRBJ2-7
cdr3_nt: TGCGCCAGCAGCTTGGATCTAGCGTCGGCCGAGCAGTACTTC
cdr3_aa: CASSLDLASAEQYF

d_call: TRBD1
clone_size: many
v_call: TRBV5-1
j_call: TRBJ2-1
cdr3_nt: TGCGCCAGCAGCATGGACAGGGCCGGGAATGAGCAGTTCTTC
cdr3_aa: CASSMDRAGNEQFF

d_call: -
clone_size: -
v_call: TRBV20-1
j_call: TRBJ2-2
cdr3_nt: TGCAGTGCTAGACCTACAGGGAGGGGGAACACCGGGGAGCTGTTTTTT
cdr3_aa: CSARPTGRGNTGELFF

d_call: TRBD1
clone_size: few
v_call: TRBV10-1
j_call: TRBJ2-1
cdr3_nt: TGCGCCAGCAGATCCGGGACAGGGGCCCGGAGCTCCTACAATGAGCAGTTCTTC
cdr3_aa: CASRSGTGARSSYNEQFF

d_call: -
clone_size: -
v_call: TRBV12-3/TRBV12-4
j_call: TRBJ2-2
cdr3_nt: TGTGCCAGCACCTCCCGGGGTACCGGGGAGCTGTTTTTT
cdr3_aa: CASTSRGTGELFF